This entry lists 30 T cell receptor beta chains sequenced from one sample in a study of PD-1 blockade in mismatch repair-deficient tumors (dated by TCRdb to between 2016 and 2019). Library method: the immunoSEQ multiplex PCR assay. As stored in TCRdb, this immuneACCESS dataset retains in-frame rearrangements with V and J assigned. A fraction of the clones does not appear; measured against another copy, unresolved V genes explain less than half of the discrepancy, and the remainder lacks a known reason. The sample table holds around 100,000 clones, of which 82% were seen once. Roughly 6.3% of the sample goes to the ten largest clones. The source was peripheral blood, collected roughly eight months after starting pembrolizumab. The origin of the receptors is an adult with mismatch repair-deficient cancer.

J is TRBJ2-2 and V is TRBV4-2, with 8 positions matching TRBD2. The CDR3 covers 16 residues. The germline CDR1 and CDR2 sequences are LGHNA and YNFKEQ. V was clipped by 0 bases and J by 3 bases; unmatched bases: 3. Here the CDR3 reads CASSQESGSYTGELFF. The CDR3 DNA is TGTGCCAGCAGCCAAGAAAGCGGGAGTTACACCGGGGAGCTGTTTTTT.

The gene calls are TRBV6-5 and TRBJ2-1; D not certain. The CDR3 loop spans 13 amino acids. CDR1 and CDR2 from the germline V gene are MNHEY and SVGAGI. Trimming took 0 bases from V and 5 from J, leaving 5 bases between them. CDR3 nucleotide sequence: TGTGCCAGCAGTTACTCGAGGAACAATGAGCAGTTCTTC. Protein product: CASSYSRNNEQFF.

The gene calls are TRBV6-1 and TRBJ1-1; D gene unclear. This CDR3 is 13 amino acids long. V was clipped by 7 bases and J by 11 bases, with 20 bases between them. Germline V CDR1 and CDR2: MNHNS, SASEGT. CDR3 sequence: CASINYYGVRAFF. The CDR3 coding sequence is TGTGCCAGCATTAATTATTATGGGGTTCGCGCTTTCTTT.

This chain links TRBV27 with TRBJ2-3; D is uncertain. Germline V gene data show CDR1 as MNHEY and CDR2 as SMNVEV (reference sequence). The germline V and J ends were trimmed by 1 base and 2 bases, with 7 bases remaining between them. CDR3 length: 14 amino acids. The CDR3 sequence is CASSLFFDTDTQYF. CDR3 nucleotides: TGTGCCAGCAGTTTATTCTTCGACACAGATACGCAGTATTTT.

The rearrangement uses TRBV11-3 and TRBJ1-2; D gene unclear. Trimming cost V 1 base and J 11 bases, with 8 bases left between them. Germline V gives CDR1 SGHNT, CDR2 YENEEA. The CDR3 extends over 11 amino acids. The CDR3, as DNA: TGTGCCAGCAGCTTAGGGGCGTGGTACACCTTC. Its protein is CASSLGAWYTF.

The V call is TRBV19, the J call TRBJ2-6; D unclear. V was pared by 6 bases and J by 4 bases, with 13 bases between. CDR3 length: 15 amino acids. CDR1 and CDR2 (germline): LNHDA, SQIVND (reference sequence). Here the CDR3 reads CASSSTGPGANVLTF. CDR3 in DNA: TGTGCCAGTAGCTCGACCGGACCCGGGGCCAACGTCCTGACTTTC.

The chain couples TRBV30 to TRBJ2-1, with D unresolved. The CDR3 has 12 residues. The germline gives CDR1 GTSNPN, CDR2 SVGIG (reference sequence). V was clipped by 0 bases and J by 8 bases, with 8 bases between them. CDR3 nucleotide sequence: TGTGCCTGGAGTGTACGGTGGGATGAGCAGTTCTTC. Its translation: CAWSVRWDEQFF.

This clone was recorded a few times. This chain's CDR3 is CASSLGAGVAQETQYF. The CDR3 DNA reads as TGTGCCAGCAGCTTGGGTGCGGGAGTAGCCCAAGAGACCCAGTACTTC. The chain is built from TRBV5-4 and TRBJ2-5; 7 positions agree with TRBD2. Germline values: CDR1 SGHNT, CDR2 YYREEE (reference sequence). V dropped 0 bases and J dropped 1; count of bases not matched to a gene: 6. This CDR3 is 16 amino acids long.

This chain uses TRBV15 with TRBJ1-1; D is perhaps TRBD1 (5 bases). V was trimmed by 5 bases and J by 4 bases, leaving 11 bases between them. This CDR3 is 13 amino acids long. Germline CDR1 reads LNHNV; CDR2 reads YYDKDF (reference sequence). This CDR3 reads CATSPGVATEAFF. The CDR3 region has the DNA TGTGCCACCAGCCCGGGGGTGGCCACTGAAGCTTTCTTT.

The V call is TRBV6-6, the J call TRBJ2-7; unclear D gene. Trimming shortened V by 6 bases and J by 6 bases, and 9 bases separated the two germline ends. Per the germline V gene, CDR1 is MNHNY and CDR2 is SVGAGI (reference sequence). The CDR3 has 11 amino acids. CDR3 sequence reads: CASSDELEQYF. CDR3 nucleotide sequence: TGTGCCAGCAGCGACGAGCTCGAGCAGTACTTC.

For the CDR3, the DNA is TGTGCCAGCAGCCTAAGCGGGTCTAGCACAGATACGCAGTATTTT. Its protein product is CASSLSGSSTDTQYF. The rearrangement uses TRBV7-2 and TRBJ2-3; D is perhaps TRBD2 (6 bases). CDR1 and CDR2 from the germline V gene are SGHTA and FQGNSA. This CDR3 has 15 amino acids. Trimming pared 5 bases from V and 0 bases from J, leaving 12 bases between.

The chain couples TRBV29-1 to TRBJ2-1, with 8 bases matching TRBD1. V was pared by 5 bases and J by 4 bases, with 7 bases of the junction left unmatched. CDR1 SQVTM and CDR2 ANQGSEA come from the germline V gene. The CDR3 extends over 14 amino acids. The CDR3 spells CSVFGQGLYNEQFF. In nucleotides, the CDR3 is TGCAGCGTTTTTGGACAGGGTTTATACAATGAGCAGTTCTTC.

V usage is TRBV7-3 and J usage is TRBJ1-2; D ambiguous. CDR1 and CDR2 from the germline V gene are SGHTA and FQGTGA. This CDR3 is 16 amino acids long. Deletions cut 3 bases from V and 5 bases from J, with 19 bases between. As DNA, the CDR3 is TGTGCCAGCAGCTTGGGCTTCGGACGGGAATATTATGGCTACACCTTC. Amino acid sequence: CASSLGFGREYYGYTF.

The chain links TRBV11-2 to TRBJ2-7, with 7 bases lining up with TRBD1. The CDR3 consists of 13 residues. J was trimmed by 5 bases and V by 6 bases; bases with no gene match: 7. The germline CDR1 and CDR2 sequences are SGHAT and FQNNGV. The CDR3 loop is CASRRQGRDEQYF. Here the CDR3 DNA reads TGTGCCAGCAGGAGACAGGGCCGAGACGAGCAGTACTTC.

V and J are TRBV5-8 and TRBJ1-2; 8 bases fit TRBD1. The germline gives CDR1 SGHTS, CDR2 YDEGEE. The V and J ends lost 2 bases and 2 bases, in that order; junction bases with no gene match: 8. This CDR3 contains 16 residues. The DNA of the CDR3 is TGTGCCAGCAGCTTCCGTCGGACAGGGACCAACTATGGCTACACCTTC. Protein product: CASSFRRTGTNYGYTF.

The chain links TRBV10-1 to TRBJ2-1; D gene unclear. Germline lookup yields CDR1 WNHNN and CDR2 SYGVQD (reference sequence). Trimming pared 6 bases from V and 9 bases from J, leaving 12 bases between. The CDR3 totals 12 residues. Here the CDR3 DNA reads TGCGCCAGCAGGAAGGGCAGGCTTGAGCAGTTCTTC. It is translated as CASRKGRLEQFF.

This chain uses TRBV2 with TRBJ1-1, with D perhaps matching TRBD1 (5 bases). Trimming took 7 bases from V and 5 from J, leaving 8 bases between them. CDR1 is SNHLY and CDR2 is FYNNEI in the germline V gene. This CDR3 region has 11 residues. As DNA, the CDR3 is TGTGCCAGCACGGGGGGTACTGAAGCTTTCTTT. This translates into CASTGGTEAFF.

Concerning this clone itself: Compared with germline, one end of the junction differs, possibly owing to a read error. This chain joins TRBV5-4 and TRBJ2-7, with D perhaps given as TRBD1 or TRBD2 (5 bases each). This CDR3 is 13 amino acids long. Germline CDR1 SGHNT, CDR2 YYREEE (reference sequence). CDR3 DNA: TGCGCCAGCAGCCAAGATGGGGACGACGAGCAGTACTTC. Its translation is CASSQDGDDEQYF.

This clone was counted a single time. The chain carries TRBV28 and TRBJ2-7, with a weak D call TRBD2 (5 bases). There are 13 residues in the CDR3. V lost 7 bases and J lost 0, with 10 bases in between. The germline CDR1 and CDR2 sequences are MDHEN and SYDVKM. The CDR3, as DNA: TGTGCCAGCAAGAGGGTTGGCTCCTACGAGCAGTACTTC. Translation: CASKRVGSYEQYF.

J is TRBJ2-7 and V is TRBV6-5; TRBD2 aligns across 11 bases. Trimming at V came to 6 bases and at J to 3 bases, leaving 7 bases not matched to a gene. The CDR3 spans 15 residues. The germline V gene has CDR1 MNHEY and CDR2 SVGAGI. The CDR3 region has the DNA TGTGCCAGCAGCCCTACTAGCGGGAGTTTCTACGAGCAGTACTTC. Residues: CASSPTSGSFYEQYF.

The chain combines TRBV7-3 with TRBJ2-2; D is unclear. Germline-derived CDR1 and CDR2 are SGHTA and FQGTGA. CDR3 length: 15 residues. Trimming removed 1 base at V and 5 bases at J, with 11 bases between. The CDR3 sequence is CASSLSSMGTGELFF. The CDR3 DNA follows: TGTGCCAGCAGCTTAAGTTCGATGGGTACCGGGGAGCTGTTTTTT. Looking up the rest from reference TRBV7-3 and TRBJ2-2 gives the full variable domain: GAGVSQTPSNKVTEKGKYVELRCDPISGHTALYWYRQSLGQGPEFLIYFQGTGAADDSGLPNDRFFAVRPEGSVSTLKIQRTERGDSAVYLCASSLSSMGTGELFFGEGSRLTVL.

V usage is TRBV6-5 and J usage is TRBJ2-5, with 8 bases lining up with TRBD1. This CDR3 region has 16 residues. V lost 0 bases, J lost 2 bases, and 5 bases stayed unmatched. Germline V gives CDR1 MNHEY, CDR2 SVGAGI. DNA for the CDR3: TGTGCCAGCAGTTACTCCGGGACAGGACGACAAGAGACCCAGTACTTC. As protein: CASSYSGTGRQETQYF.

The chain combines TRBV11-3 with TRBJ2-1, with TRBD2 matching 7 bases. Germline V gene data show CDR1 as SGHNT and CDR2 as YENEEA. V gave up 5 bases and J gave up 8 bases; unmatched junction bases: 9. The CDR3 is made up of 14 amino acids. DNA for the CDR3: TGTGCCAGCAGCCCCCAGACGGGAGGCTATGAGCAGTTCTTC. It translates to CASSPQTGGYEQFF.

CDR3 in DNA: TGTGCCAGCAGTGAACAGGGATCAGGCACTGAAGCTTTCTTT. This codes for CASSEQGSGTEAFF. The gene calls are TRBV6-1 and TRBJ1-1; D perhaps matches TRBD1 (5 bases). The V end lost 2 bases, the J end lost 4 bases, and 11 bases lay between the germline ends. Germline V gives CDR1 MNHNS, CDR2 SASEGT. The CDR3 is 14 amino acids.

CDR3 in amino acids: CASSSIFKYNEQFF. For the CDR3, the DNA is TGTGCCAGCAGCTCAATTTTTAAATACAATGAGCAGTTCTTC. The chain uses TRBV5-4 and TRBJ2-1; no clear D gene. Trimming stripped 3 bases from V and 4 bases from J, with 11 bases between. CDR3 size: 14 residues. The V gene's germline CDR1 is SGHNT and CDR2 YYREEE (reference sequence).

The chain has TRBV5-4 and TRBJ2-7; 11 bases align to TRBD1. The ends lost 4 bases at V and 1 base at J; junction bases unmatched: 4. Germline V gene data show CDR1 as SGHNT and CDR2 as YYREEE (reference sequence). CDR3 size: 15 residues. The CDR3 DNA is TGTGCCAGCAGCCCAGGGACAGGGGGGTCCTACGAGCAGTACTTC. Amino acids: CASSPGTGGSYEQYF.

This chain links TRBV9 with TRBJ2-5, with D maybe TRBD2 (5 bases). Germline V gives CDR1 SGDLS, CDR2 YYNGEE. This CDR3 region has 15 residues. The germline V and J ends were trimmed by 0 bases and 2 bases, with 11 bases remaining between them. CDR3 sequence (DNA): TGTGCCAGCAGCGTAGGGGAGCGGAGTCAAGAGACCCAGTACTTC. Translated, it gives CASSVGERSQETQYF.

The chain employs TRBV18 and TRBJ2-2, with 10 positions matching TRBD1. Germline V gene lookup returns CDR1 KGHSH and CDR2 LQKENI. The V and J ends lost 4 bases and 6 bases, in that order; junction bases with no gene match: 14. The CDR3 runs 18 residues. Here the CDR3 reads CASSQVPGQGVSAGELFF. CDR3 nucleotides: TGTGCCAGCTCACAAGTCCCCGGACAGGGGGTGTCGGCCGGGGAGCTGTTTTTT.

J is TRBJ2-3 and V is TRBV6-5; TRBD2 might be the D (6 bases). The CDR3 consists of 15 residues. Germline V gives CDR1 MNHEY, CDR2 SVGAGI. V shed 2 bases and J shed 2 bases, with 11 bases lying between them. DNA for the CDR3: TGTGCCAGCAGTTACGAGGGGCGGGACACAGATACGCAGTATTTT. The encoded protein is CASSYEGRDTDTQYF.

The chain uses TRBV2 and TRBJ2-7, with 7 bases lining up with TRBD1. The CDR3 consists of 14 residues. In germline, CDR1 is SNHLY, CDR2 FYNNEI. The V segment lost 6 bases and the J segment 2 bases; nucleotides outside the gene matches: 7. The CDR3: CASRGTVTTYEQYF. The CDR3 DNA reads TGTGCCAGCAGGGGGACAGTAACCACCTACGAGCAGTACTTC.